This entry is about one T cell receptor (beta chain). These data come from a study of T cells in Graves' hyperthyroidism and ophthalmopathy. V lost 4 bases to trimming and J lost 4 bases, with 12 bases between them. Germline CDR1 and CDR2: SGHRS and YFSETQ. This CDR3 is built from 15 residues. TCR beta CDR3 region amplification was performed from RNA transcripts. Using the HTBI primer set, a first-round RT-PCR was run on the TCR CDR3. TCRdb re-analysed the multiplex PCR reads in MiXCR, keeping a single row per CDR3 protein. The sample records some 770,000 distinct CDR3 sequences, about 15% being singletons. Subjects aged 18 to 65 presented with newly diagnosed hyperthyroidism of less than 2 months' duration. Exclusion criteria comprised uncontrolled infection, other autoimmune disease, pregnancy or lactation.

The sequencing input was blood. The clonotype comes from a man aged 18 to 29 with Graves' hyperthyroidism. The chain is built from TRBV5-1 and TRBJ2-6, with D unresolved. The CDR3 DNA follows: TGCGCCAGCAGCCCCTGGGTAGGGGGGGCCAACGTCCTGACTTTC. This codes for CASSPWVGGANVLTF.